A single sample is the source of the 3 T cell receptor beta chains below, sequenced in a study of human CD8 memory T cell subsets. Making the TCR beta libraries relied on UMI-labeled 5' RACE. TCRdb reprocessed the 5' RACE reads and reports one entry per CDR3 protein, with no DNA. The ten most abundant clones cover about 28% of a sample with 3,000 to 4,500 distinct CDR3 sequences. The specimen was CD8+ T cells from PBMCs. The receptors shown here come from a human donor in good health.

Judged by frequency, this clonotype is medium-sized. The chain couples TRBV7-9 to TRBJ2-3; TCRdb selects TRBD2, and the lack of DNA leaves this call unchecked. The CDR3 consists of 16 residues. Germline assignment: CDR1 SEHNR and CDR2 FQNEAQ (reference sequence). This chain's CDR3 is CASSPSGRGDTDTQYF.

CDR3: CATGDRGGRETQYF. The V call is TRBV7-9, the J call TRBJ2-5; TCRdb picks TRBD1, but there is no DNA to check that call. The length of the CDR3 is 14 residues. Germline V lookup: CDR1 SEHNR, CDR2 FQNEAQ (reference sequence).

CDR3 region: CASSSRPSYEQYF. The rearrangement joins TRBV27 to TRBJ2-7. Germline V lookup: CDR1 MNHEY, CDR2 SMNVEV (reference sequence). The CDR3 extends over 13 amino acids.